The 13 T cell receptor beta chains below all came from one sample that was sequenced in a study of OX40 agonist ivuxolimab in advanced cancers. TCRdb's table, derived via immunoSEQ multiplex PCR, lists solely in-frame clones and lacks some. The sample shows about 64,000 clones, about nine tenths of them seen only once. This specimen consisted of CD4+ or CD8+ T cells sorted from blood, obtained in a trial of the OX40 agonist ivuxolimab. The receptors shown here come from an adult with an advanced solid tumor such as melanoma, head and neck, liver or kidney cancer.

CDR3 nucleotide sequence: TGTGCCAGCACCCCCGACAGGGCTAATCAGCCCCAGCATTTT. Protein sequence: CASTPDRANQPQHF. V is TRBV6-5 and J is TRBJ1-5, with 7 bases lining up with TRBD1. CDR3 length equals 14 residues. The germline V gene encodes CDR1 MNHEY and CDR2 SVGAGI. J gave up 4 bases and V 7 bases, and 7 bases lay outside the gene matches.

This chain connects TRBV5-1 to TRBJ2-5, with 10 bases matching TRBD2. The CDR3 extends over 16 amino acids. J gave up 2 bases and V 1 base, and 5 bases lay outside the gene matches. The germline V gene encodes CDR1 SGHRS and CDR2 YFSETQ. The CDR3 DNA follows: TGCGCCAGCAGCTTGTTTACTAGCGGGAATCAAGAGACCCAGTACTTC. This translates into CASSLFTSGNQETQYF.

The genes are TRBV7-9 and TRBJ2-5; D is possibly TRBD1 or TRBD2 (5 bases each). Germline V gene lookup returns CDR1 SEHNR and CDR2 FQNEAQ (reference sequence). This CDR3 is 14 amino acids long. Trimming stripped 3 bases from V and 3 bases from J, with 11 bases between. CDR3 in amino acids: CASSFGTTKETQYF. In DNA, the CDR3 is TGTGCCAGCAGCTTCGGGACCACCAAAGAGACCCAGTACTTC.

CDR3 loop: CASSLEGSGGQETQYF. The CDR3 nucleotides are TGTGCCAGTAGTCTTGAGGGGTCTGGGGGACAAGAGACCCAGTACTTC. The V call is TRBV19, the J call TRBJ2-5; tentatively, D is TRBD1 or TRBD2 (5 bases each). Germline CDR1 and CDR2: LNHDA and SQIVND (reference sequence). The CDR3 totals 16 residues. The V and J ends lost 5 bases and 2 bases respectively, with 18 bases between them.

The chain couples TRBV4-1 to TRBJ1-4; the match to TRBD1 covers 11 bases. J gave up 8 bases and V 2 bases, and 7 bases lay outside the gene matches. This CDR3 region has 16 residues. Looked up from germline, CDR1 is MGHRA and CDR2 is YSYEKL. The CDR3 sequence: CASSQPGQGEGEKLFF. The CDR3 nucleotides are TGCGCCAGCAGCCAACCGGGACAGGGGGAAGGAGAAAAACTGTTTTTT.

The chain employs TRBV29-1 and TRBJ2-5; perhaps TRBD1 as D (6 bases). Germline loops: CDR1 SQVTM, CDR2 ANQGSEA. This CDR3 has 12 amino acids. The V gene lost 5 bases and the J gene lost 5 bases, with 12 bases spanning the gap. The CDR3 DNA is TGCAGCGTTCAGAAGGGGGATGAGACCCAGTACTTC. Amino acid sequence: CSVQKGDETQYF.

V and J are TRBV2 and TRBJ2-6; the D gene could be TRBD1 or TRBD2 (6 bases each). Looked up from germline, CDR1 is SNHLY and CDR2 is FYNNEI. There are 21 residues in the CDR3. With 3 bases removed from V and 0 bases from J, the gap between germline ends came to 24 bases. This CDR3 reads CASSELTGKGLSLSGANVLTF. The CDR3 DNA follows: TGTGCCAGCAGTGAGCTGACAGGCAAAGGACTATCGCTCTCTGGGGCCAACGTCCTGACTTTC.

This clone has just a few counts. The CDR3 DNA reads as TGTGCCAGCAGCAGACGGACTAGCGGTACTTCCACCGGGGAGCTGTTTTTT. Translating it yields CASSRRTSGTSTGELFF. The chain has TRBV13 and TRBJ2-2; 10 positions agree with TRBD2. CDR1 is PRHDT, CDR2 FYEKMQ, per germline (reference sequence). Trimming removed 5 bases from V and 4 bases from J; junction bases left unmatched: 10. There are 17 residues in the CDR3.

CDR3 residues: CASSLVKGATEAFF. In DNA, the CDR3 is TGCGCCAGCAGCTTGGTTAAAGGGGCAACTGAAGCTTTCTTT. V is TRBV5-1 and J is TRBJ1-1; a possible D gene is TRBD1 (5 bases). Germline CDR1 reads SGHRS; CDR2 reads YFSETQ. The CDR3 has 14 amino acids. V lost 0 bases, J lost 5 bases, and 11 bases lay in between.

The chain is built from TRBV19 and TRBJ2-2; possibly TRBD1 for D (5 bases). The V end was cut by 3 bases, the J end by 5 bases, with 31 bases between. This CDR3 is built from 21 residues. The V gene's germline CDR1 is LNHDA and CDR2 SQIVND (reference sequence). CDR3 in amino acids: CASSMFGVWAPTGLGTGELFF. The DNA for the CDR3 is TGTGCCAGTAGTATGTTTGGAGTGTGGGCCCCCACAGGTCTGGGGACCGGGGAGCTGTTTTTT.

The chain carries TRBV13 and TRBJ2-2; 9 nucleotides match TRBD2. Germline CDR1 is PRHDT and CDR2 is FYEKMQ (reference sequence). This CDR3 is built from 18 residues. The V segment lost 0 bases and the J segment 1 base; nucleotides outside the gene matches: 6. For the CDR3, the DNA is TGTGCCAGCAGCTTAGGTAGCGGGAGCCACCTGAACACCGGGGAGCTGTTTTTT. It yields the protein CASSLGSGSHLNTGELFF.

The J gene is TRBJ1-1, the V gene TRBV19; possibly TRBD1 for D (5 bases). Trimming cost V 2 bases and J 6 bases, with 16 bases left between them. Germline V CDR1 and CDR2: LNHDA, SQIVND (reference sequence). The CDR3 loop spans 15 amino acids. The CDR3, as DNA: TGTGCCAGTAGTATAACGATTAGAGGGACGGCTGAAGCTTTCTTT. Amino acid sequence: CASSITIRGTAEAFF.

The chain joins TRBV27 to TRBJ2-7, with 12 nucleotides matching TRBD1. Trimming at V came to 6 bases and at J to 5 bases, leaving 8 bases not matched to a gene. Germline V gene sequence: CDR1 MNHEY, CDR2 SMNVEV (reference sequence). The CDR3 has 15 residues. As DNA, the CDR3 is TGTGCCAGCAGAACAACCGGGACAGGGGGCCACGAGCAGTACTTC. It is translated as CASRTTGTGGHEQYF.